One sample yielded the 30 T cell receptor beta chains listed below, sequenced in a study of blood T cell repertoires in COVID-19. Method: immunoSEQ multiplex PCR; TCRdb's copy keeps in-frame clones and lacks some. The sample lists about 89,000 clones; more than 65% were seen once. Sequenced: peripheral blood. The source is a man in his 70s with COVID-19, enrolled during active disease.

The chain recombines TRBV5-8 with TRBJ1-4; TRBD1 aligns across 10 bases. CDR3 length equals 15 residues. Trimming took 7 bases from V and 7 from J; bases not matched to a gene: 10. Per the germline V gene, CDR1 is SGHTS and CDR2 is YDEGEE. Here the CDR3 DNA reads TGTGCCAGCGGCGCGACAGGGGGCGTCAGTGAAAAACTGTTTTTT. It codes for CASGATGGVSEKLFF.

V is TRBV10-2 and J is TRBJ1-2, with 7 bases aligning to TRBD1. This CDR3 is 15 amino acids long. J gave up 4 bases and V 6 bases, and 11 bases lay outside the gene matches. Germline V gene lookup returns CDR1 WSHSY and CDR2 SAAADI. CDR3 amino acids: CASSAATGTAYGYTF. The CDR3 region has the DNA TGCGCCAGCAGCGCCGCGACAGGGACGGCCTATGGCTACACCTTC.

The J gene is TRBJ2-5, the V gene TRBV5-8; TRBD1 agrees at 10 bases. This CDR3 region has 15 residues. V was clipped by 4 bases and J by 5 bases; unmatched bases: 8. The germline gives CDR1 SGHTS, CDR2 YDEGEE. CDR3 sequence (DNA): TGTGCCAGCAGCCGCCGGACAGGGGGTAGGGAGACCCAGTACTTC. Translating it yields CASSRRTGGRETQYF.

A few counts support this clone. The gene calls are TRBV6-6 and TRBJ2-3, with TRBD2 as a possible D gene (5 bases). Germline V lookup: CDR1 MNHNY, CDR2 SVGAGI (reference sequence). V was pared by 6 bases and J by 4 bases, with 14 bases between. The CDR3 covers 14 residues. The CDR3 sequence: CASRDFTGPDTQYF. Here the CDR3 DNA reads TGTGCCAGCAGGGACTTCACCGGCCCAGATACGCAGTATTTT.

The chain recombines TRBV7-2 with TRBJ2-3, with 9 bases that match TRBD2. With V trimmed by 1 base and J by 6 bases, 14 bases remained unmatched. CDR3 length equals 18 residues. Germline V gives CDR1 SGHTA, CDR2 FQGNSA. The CDR3 coding sequence is TGTGCCAGCAGCTTAGGGCTAGCGGGAAGGGGAAGGAGCGATACGCAGTATTTT. This encodes CASSLGLAGRGRSDTQYF.

Only a few counts were recorded for this clone. The chain uses TRBV2 and TRBJ2-4, with a possible D match to TRBD2 (6 bases). This CDR3 has 12 residues. Germline CDR1 is SNHLY and CDR2 is FYNNEI. Deletions cut 11 bases from V and 6 bases from J, with 14 bases between. The CDR3 region has the DNA TGTGCCTCCGGGACTCCGGGAAACATTCAGTACTTC. Translated: CASGTPGNIQYF.

The rearrangement uses TRBV7-9 and TRBJ2-7, with D uncertain. The CDR3 loop spans 16 amino acids. Germline V gene sequence: CDR1 SEHNR, CDR2 FQNEAQ (reference sequence). V was shortened by 3 bases and J by 2 bases, with 17 bases between the two germline ends. The CDR3 DNA reads as TGTGCCAGCAGCTTCCCTACAGAGTTGAACACCTACGAGCAGTACTTC. Translated, it gives CASSFPTELNTYEQYF.

This clone was seen a few times. The chain carries TRBV10-1 and TRBJ2-7; 9 bases map to TRBD2. CDR1 and CDR2 from the germline V gene are WNHNN and SYGVQD (reference sequence). This CDR3 has 13 amino acids. Trimming removed 6 bases from V and 2 bases from J; junction bases left unmatched: 2. The CDR3 nucleotides are TGCGCCAGCAGCCTAGCGGGGACCTACGAGCAGTACTTC. Its translation is CASSLAGTYEQYF.

V gene TRBV2 combines with J gene TRBJ1-5; 7 bases map to TRBD1. Germline-derived CDR1 and CDR2 are SNHLY and FYNNEI. V gave up 4 bases and J gave up 4 bases; unmatched junction bases: 10. This CDR3 has 16 residues. CDR3 nucleotide sequence: TGTGCCAGCAGTGCGAGGCAGGGGGTCGGGAATCAGCCCCAGCATTTT. Translation: CASSARQGVGNQPQHF.

This chain uses TRBV7-2 with TRBJ2-2, with a weak D call TRBD2 (5 bases). The CDR3 extends over 15 amino acids. Germline lookup yields CDR1 SGHTA and CDR2 FQGNSA. V was trimmed by 1 base and J by 1 base, leaving 7 bases between them. The CDR3, as DNA: TGTGCCAGCAGCTTAGGACTAATGAACACCGGGGAGCTGTTTTTT. This sequence encodes CASSLGLMNTGELFF.

The rearrangement joins TRBV15 to TRBJ1-1, with D tentatively TRBD1 (5 bases). Trimming took 1 base from V and 7 from J, leaving 13 bases between them. Germline loops: CDR1 LNHNV, CDR2 YYDKDF (reference sequence). The CDR3 covers 14 residues. The CDR3 protein is CATSRVRGGNEAFF. CDR3 bases: TGTGCCACCAGCAGAGTTCGGGGGGGTAATGAAGCTTTCTTT.

This clone was observed a handful of times. The V gene is TRBV30, the J gene TRBJ1-1, with a possible D match to TRBD1 (6 bases). The CDR3 has 15 residues. CDR1 is GTSNPN and CDR2 is SVGIG in the germline V gene (reference sequence). The germline V and J ends were trimmed by 0 bases and 4 bases, with 15 bases remaining between them. DNA for the CDR3: TGTGCCTGGAGTGTAGTATACAGGGATCTCACTGAAGCTTTCTTT. Amino acid sequence: CAWSVVYRDLTEAFF.

This chain uses TRBV7-9 with TRBJ1-1, with D uncertain. CDR3 length: 13 residues. V shed 8 bases and J shed 0 bases, with 10 bases lying between them. CDR1 is SEHNR and CDR2 is FQNEAQ in the germline V gene (reference sequence). CDR3 in DNA: TGTGCCAGCCTGGCGGGGATGAACACTGAAGCTTTCTTT. Translated, it gives CASLAGMNTEAFF.

This chain uses TRBV10-3 with TRBJ2-2, with TRBD1 identical over 8 bases. The CDR3 spans 15 residues. Germline CDR1 reads ENHRY; CDR2 reads SYGVKD. Germline trimming cut 2 bases from V and 7 bases from J; bases unmatched to any gene: 6. CDR3 nucleotide sequence: TGTGCCATCAGTGAGGGGGCAGGGGGCAGCGGGGAGCTGTTTTTT. It translates to CAISEGAGGSGELFF.

This clone came up once. The CDR3 coding sequence is TGTGCCAGCACAAGACAGGGGGCTTACTATGGCTACACCTTC. Residues: CASTRQGAYYGYTF. The chain is built from TRBV5-6 and TRBJ1-2; 10 bases are shared with TRBD1. The CDR3 has 14 residues. V trimming: 6 bases; J trimming: 3 bases; junction bases outside the gene matches: 5. Germline assignment: CDR1 SGHDT and CDR2 YYEEEE.

The J gene is TRBJ2-3, the V gene TRBV4-2, with 10 nucleotides matching TRBD2. CDR1 and CDR2 from the germline V gene are LGHNA and YNFKEQ. The CDR3 totals 17 residues. V was clipped by 0 bases and J by 4 bases; unmatched bases: 7. This CDR3 reads CASSQEGSGGWADTQYF. For the CDR3, the DNA is TGTGCCAGCAGCCAAGAAGGTAGCGGGGGGTGGGCAGATACGCAGTATTTT.

This chain uses TRBV7-8 with TRBJ2-3, with D possibly matching TRBD2 (5 bases). This CDR3 spans 20 amino acids. Germline V CDR1 and CDR2: SGHVS, FQNEAQ. Trimming pared 1 base from V and 0 bases from J, leaving 23 bases between. CDR3 sequence reads: CASSLERSSGPMASTDTQYF. For the CDR3, the DNA is TGTGCCAGCAGCTTAGAGAGATCGAGCGGCCCAATGGCTAGCACAGATACGCAGTATTTT.

The chain carries TRBV6-5 and TRBJ1-2; tentatively, D is TRBD1 (6 bases). Germline lookup yields CDR1 MNHEY and CDR2 SVGAGI. The CDR3 is 11 residues long. V was trimmed by 8 bases and J by 2 bases, leaving 6 bases between them. CDR3 in amino acids: CASQGNYGYTF. The DNA of the CDR3 is TGTGCCAGCCAGGGGAACTATGGCTACACCTTC.

This clone was recorded only once. V usage is TRBV19 and J usage is TRBJ2-5; 9 positions match TRBD2. The ends lost 1 base at V and 6 bases at J; junction bases unmatched: 6. Germline assignment: CDR1 LNHDA and CDR2 SQIVND (reference sequence). CDR3 length: 15 residues. CDR3 sequence (DNA): TGTGCCAGTAGTATAGGAGGCGGGGGGGCGAAGACCCAGTACTTC. Residues: CASSIGGGGAKTQYF.

The chain combines TRBV19 with TRBJ1-1; TRBD1 matches 10 bases. The CDR3 is made up of 15 amino acids. Germline trimming cut 9 bases from V and 4 bases from J; bases unmatched to any gene: 11. From germline, CDR1 is LNHDA and CDR2 SQIVND (reference sequence). Written as DNA, the CDR3 is TGTGCCAGCCAGACAGGGGGCGACGTTCTCACTGAAGCTTTCTTT. Residues: CASQTGGDVLTEAFF.

The gene calls are TRBV10-1 and TRBJ2-7; 8 bases fit TRBD2. Germline CDR1 is WNHNN and CDR2 is SYGVQD (reference sequence). The length of the CDR3 is 13 residues. V lost 2 bases and J lost 7; bases outside the gene matches: 4. CDR3 DNA: TGCGCCAGCAGTGAGGGGGGACTAGGAGAGCAGTACTTC. Translated: CASSEGGLGEQYF.

This clone came up a few times. The CDR3 nucleotides read TGTGCCAGCAGTCCGGAGGGTGGGCCCCTCCGGCCCCAGCATTTT. Encoded protein: CASSPEGGPLRPQHF. The chain combines TRBV5-5 with TRBJ1-5; no reliable D call. V lost 5 bases, J lost 9 bases, and 21 bases lay in between. The germline CDR1 and CDR2 sequences are SGHKS and YYEKEE (reference sequence). This CDR3 spans 15 amino acids.

V gene TRBV30 combines with J gene TRBJ1-1, with D possibly matching TRBD1 (6 bases). CDR1 and CDR2 from the germline V gene are GTSNPN and SVGIG (reference sequence). The CDR3 is 11 residues long. Trimming removed 8 bases at V and 3 bases at J, with 10 bases between. In DNA form, the CDR3 reads TGTGCCGCGAACAGGGACACTGAAGCTTTCTTT. Its protein product is CAANRDTEAFF.

The V gene is TRBV3-1 (or the pseudogene TRBV3-2), the J gene TRBJ1-6; 9 nucleotides align to TRBD1. The junction had 5 bases not matched to a gene; V was cut back by 1 base and J by 10 bases. Germline V CDR1 and CDR2: LGHDT, YNNKEL (reference sequence). This CDR3 has 15 residues. As DNA, the CDR3 is TGTGCCAGCAGCCAAGGGGACAGGGTAGGCTCACCCCTCCACTTT. Amino acid sequence: CASSQGDRVGSPLHF.

The rearrangement uses TRBV3-1 (or the pseudogene TRBV3-2) and TRBJ1-1; 9 bases agree with TRBD1. The CDR3 extends over 18 amino acids. The germline V gene encodes CDR1 LGHDT and CDR2 YNNKEL (reference sequence). The J segment lost 4 bases and the V segment lost 3 bases, leaving 15 bases of the junction unmatched. CDR3 region: CASSQGQGWSSVATEAFF. In DNA form, the CDR3 reads TGTGCCAGCAGCCAGGGACAGGGATGGTCGTCGGTTGCCACTGAAGCTTTCTTT.

The J gene is TRBJ2-3, the V gene TRBV7-2; D is possibly TRBD2 (7 bases). V lost 1 base to trimming and J lost 7 bases, with 21 bases between them. The CDR3 is made up of 17 amino acids. The germline V gene encodes CDR1 SGHTA and CDR2 FQGNSA. CDR3 sequence reads: CASSLGGGEATPHTQYF. The CDR3 region has the DNA TGTGCCAGCAGCTTAGGGGGGGGCGAGGCGACGCCACATACGCAGTATTTT.

The gene calls are TRBV2 and TRBJ1-1; 7 bases agree with TRBD1. V trimming: 6 bases; J trimming: 6 bases; junction bases outside the gene matches: 7. This CDR3 contains 13 residues. Germline loops: CDR1 SNHLY, CDR2 FYNNEI. Here the CDR3 DNA reads TGTGCCAGCAGGACAGGGTTCTGGGCTGAAGCTTTCTTT. Amino acids: CASRTGFWAEAFF.

V usage is TRBV27 and J usage is TRBJ2-7, with 8 bases that match TRBD2. The CDR3 is made up of 15 amino acids. In germline, CDR1 is MNHEY, CDR2 SMNVEV (reference sequence). The V gene end was trimmed by 5 bases and the J gene end by 7 bases; junction bases not matched to a gene: 13. The chain's CDR3 is CASSLLADSRGEQYF. CDR3 nucleotides: TGTGCCAGCAGTCTACTAGCGGATTCCAGGGGAGAGCAGTACTTC.

The chain uses TRBV3-1 (or the pseudogene TRBV3-2) and TRBJ2-3; 7 bases agree with TRBD1. V was pared by 0 bases and J by 0 bases, with 9 bases of the junction left unmatched. Germline V gene data show CDR1 as LGHDT and CDR2 as YNNKEL (reference sequence). This CDR3 is built from 18 residues. CDR3 sequence reads: CASSQDRSGTESTDTQYF. In DNA form, the CDR3 reads TGTGCCAGCAGCCAAGATCGATCCGGGACAGAAAGCACAGATACGCAGTATTTT.

V usage is TRBV2 and J usage is TRBJ2-7; possible D gene TRBD2, 6 bases. The length of the CDR3 is 11 residues. V was clipped by 4 bases and J by 9 bases, with 10 bases between them. Germline V gene data show CDR1 as SNHLY and CDR2 as FYNNEI. The CDR3 DNA is TGTGCCAGCAGTGGAGTGGGGGGGCAGTACTTC. As protein: CASSGVGGQYF.